The rows below give T cell receptor beta chains drawn from one sample of a study of a mutant IDH1 vaccine in newly diagnosed glioma. Their target antigens are unknown. TCRdb keeps only in-frame clones here, not all; method: immunoSEQ multiplex PCR. The sample includes 52,000 or so clones, approximately 79% seen only once; the top ten take 3% to 3.5%. Sequences were derived from PBMCs, sampled from a glioma patient whose treatment included an IDH1 peptide vaccine. These receptors originate from a woman aged 18-29 years with glioma. Some clones in this sample may be carry-over from other donors' samples. The CDR3 runs from the conserved cysteine through the conserved F or W. D genes are given only for firm matches. Size tells how often a clone was seen (once, few, many) or the class of an expanded clone, and some rows leave it out.

d_call: -; v_call: TRBV6-4; j_call: TRBJ1-5; clone_size: few; cdr3_aa: CASSVFGPSNQPQHF; cdr3_nt: TGTGCCAGCAGTGTTTTCGGGCCTAGCAATCAGCCCCAGCATTTT
d_call: -; v_call: TRBV4-1; j_call: TRBJ1-5; clone_size: -; cdr3_aa: CASSQDEQGIYQPQHF; cdr3_nt: TGCGCCAGCAGCCAAGACGAACAGGGTATCTATCAGCCCCAGCATTTT
d_call: -; v_call: TRBV7-3; j_call: TRBJ1-1; clone_size: -; cdr3_aa: CASSFRGTGQEAFF; cdr3_nt: TGTGCCAGCAGCTTCCGCGGAACAGGGCAGGAAGCTTTCTTT
d_call: -; v_call: TRBV2; j_call: TRBJ1-4; clone_size: -; cdr3_aa: CARQHSQGRATNEKLFF; cdr3_nt: TGTGCCCGACAGCATAGTCAGGGAAGAGCAACTAATGAAAAACTGTTTTTT
d_call: -; v_call: TRBV7-2; j_call: TRBJ2-1; clone_size: -; cdr3_aa: CASSPRGSSYNEQFF; cdr3_nt: TGTGCCAGCAGCCCGCGGGGTAGCTCCTACAATGAGCAGTTCTTC
d_call: -; v_call: TRBV25-1; j_call: TRBJ2-7; clone_size: -; cdr3_aa: CASQGTVSYEQYF; cdr3_nt: TGTGCCAGTCAAGGGACGGTATCCTACGAGCAGTACTTC
d_call: -; v_call: TRBV2; j_call: TRBJ1-1; clone_size: -; cdr3_aa: CASSEGQLNTEAFF; cdr3_nt: TGTGCCAGCAGTGAAGGACAGTTGAACACTGAAGCTTTCTTT
d_call: -; v_call: TRBV18; j_call: TRBJ1-2; clone_size: -; cdr3_aa: CASSPGRSNYGYTF; cdr3_nt: TGTGCCAGCTCACCTGGCAGATCTAACTATGGCTACACCTTC
d_call: TRBD1; v_call: TRBV4-2; j_call: TRBJ1-4; clone_size: few; cdr3_aa: CASSLTGGFNEKLFF; cdr3_nt: TGTGCCAGCAGCCTCACAGGGGGCTTTAATGAAAAACTGTTTTTT
d_call: -; v_call: TRBV23-1; j_call: TRBJ2-7; clone_size: -; cdr3_aa: CASSPEQYF; cdr3_nt: TGCGCCAGCAGTCCCGAGCAGTACTTC
d_call: -; v_call: TRBV29-1; j_call: TRBJ2-7; clone_size: -; cdr3_aa: CSASVGAAEQYF; cdr3_nt: TGCAGCGCCTCAGTGGGGGCCGCCGAGCAGTACTTC
d_call: -; v_call: TRBV29-1; j_call: TRBJ2-7; clone_size: few; cdr3_aa: CSVVQGGYEQYF; cdr3_nt: TGCAGCGTTGTACAGGGAGGATACGAGCAGTACTTC
d_call: -; v_call: TRBV29-1; j_call: TRBJ2-1; clone_size: -; cdr3_aa: CSVDRDSSYNEQFF; cdr3_nt: TGCAGCGTTGACAGGGATTCCTCCTACAATGAGCAGTTCTTC
d_call: -; v_call: TRBV21-1; j_call: TRBJ1-4; clone_size: -; cdr3_aa: CARVLERGNEKLFF; cdr3_nt: TGTGCCAGGGTATTAGAGAGGGGGAATGAAAAACTGTTTTTT
d_call: TRBD1; v_call: TRBV5-1; j_call: TRBJ1-4; clone_size: once; cdr3_aa: CASSFGDRGREKLFF; cdr3_nt: TGCGCCAGCAGCTTTGGGGACAGGGGGCGAGAAAAACTGTTTTTT
d_call: -; v_call: TRBV2; j_call: TRBJ1-1; clone_size: once; cdr3_aa: CASSEGRKNTEALF; cdr3_nt: TGTGCCAGCAGTGAGGGCAGAAAGAACACTGAAGCTCTCTTT
d_call: -; v_call: TRBV5-1; j_call: TRBJ2-7; clone_size: -; cdr3_aa: CASSLGGVEQYF; cdr3_nt: TGCGCCAGCAGCTTGGGGGGGGTTGAGCAGTACTTC
d_call: TRBD1; v_call: TRBV9; j_call: TRBJ1-4; clone_size: -; cdr3_aa: CASSLDPGTGWEKLFF; cdr3_nt: TGTGCCAGCAGCCTGGATCCCGGGACAGGGTGGGAAAAACTGTTTTTT
d_call: TRBD2; v_call: TRBV5-1; j_call: TRBJ2-5; clone_size: -; cdr3_aa: CASGLAGERGETQYF; cdr3_nt: TGCGCCAGCGGATTAGCGGGGGAGAGAGGGGAGACCCAGTACTTC
d_call: TRBD1; v_call: TRBV5-1; j_call: TRBJ2-7; clone_size: -; cdr3_aa: CASSLATGLGEQYF; cdr3_nt: TGCGCCAGCAGCTTGGCGACAGGGTTGGGCGAGCAGTACTTC
d_call: TRBD1; v_call: TRBV27; j_call: TRBJ2-7; clone_size: -; cdr3_aa: CASSSETGSAYEQYF; cdr3_nt: TGTGCCAGCAGTTCCGAGACAGGGAGTGCCTACGAGCAGTACTTC
d_call: -; v_call: TRBV7-2; j_call: TRBJ1-3; clone_size: -; cdr3_aa: CASSFGVSGNTIYF; cdr3_nt: TGTGCCAGCAGCTTCGGGGTCTCTGGAAACACCATATATTTT
d_call: -; v_call: TRBV9; j_call: TRBJ1-4; clone_size: -; cdr3_aa: CASSVAWGNEKLFF; cdr3_nt: TGTGCCAGCAGCGTAGCTTGGGGTAATGAAAAACTGTTTTTT
d_call: -; v_call: TRBV5-1; j_call: TRBJ2-1; clone_size: -; cdr3_aa: CASSLSNEQFF; cdr3_nt: TGCGCCAGCAGCCTAAGCAATGAGCAGTTCTTC
d_call: -; v_call: TRBV7-2; j_call: TRBJ2-7; clone_size: -; cdr3_aa: CASSSQYEQYF; cdr3_nt: TGTGCCAGCAGCTCCCAGTACGAGCAGTACTTC
d_call: TRBD1; v_call: TRBV5-1; j_call: TRBJ2-7; clone_size: -; cdr3_aa: CASSLGDSRNEQYF; cdr3_nt: TGCGCCAGCAGCTTGGGGGACAGTCGGAACGAGCAGTACTTC
d_call: TRBD1; v_call: TRBV15; j_call: TRBJ1-5; clone_size: -; cdr3_aa: CATTDRGRPQPQHF; cdr3_nt: TGTGCCACGACCGACAGGGGAAGGCCTCAGCCCCAGCATTTT
d_call: -; v_call: TRBV15; j_call: TRBJ2-7; clone_size: -; cdr3_aa: CATLRDTGSYEQYF; cdr3_nt: TGTGCCACCCTCCGGGACACAGGCTCCTACGAGCAGTACTTC
d_call: -; v_call: TRBV15; j_call: TRBJ1-4; clone_size: -; cdr3_aa: CATSRDFRGGNEKLFF; cdr3_nt: TGTGCCACCAGCAGAGATTTTAGGGGGGGTAATGAAAAACTGTTTTTT